The T cell receptor (beta chain) described here comes from a study of CD8 T cells in Susac syndrome. Random hexamers were used to reverse transcribe about 0.5 to 1 ug of RNA. MiXCR, run by TCRdb on the immunoSEQ multiplex PCR reads, gives a single entry per CDR3 protein. This table holds about 180,000 distinct CDR3 sequences, approximately 93% found once. J lost 7 bases, V lost 3 bases, and 6 bases had no gene match. The CDR3 loop spans 13 amino acids. CDR1 is GTSNPN, CDR2 SVGIG, per germline (reference sequence). This clonotype showed up just once. This TCR derives from a human donor with multiple sclerosis. Specimen: CD4+ T cells from PBMCs. The J gene is TRBJ2-1, the V gene TRBV30; TRBD2 matches 7 bases. The CDR3 protein is CAWSGAGRNEQFF. CDR3 DNA sequence: TGTGCCTGGAGCGGAGCGGGGAGGAATGAGCAGTTCTTC.